This T cell receptor beta chain was recorded in a study of blood T cell repertoires in COVID-19. Looking at the study overall: Specimens from acute and convalescent COVID-19 originated in the United States, Italy and Spain.

Trimming took 4 bases from V and 11 from J; bases not matched to a gene: 8. CDR3 length: 13 amino acids. Germline CDR1 and CDR2: MNHEY and SMNVEV (reference sequence). How the authors handled the data: Estimates of nucleated cell counts were drawn from the amplification of reference gene primers. Clones were sequenced by immunoSEQ multiplex PCR, and TCRdb holds only the in-frame ones, with some missing. The DNA was the basis for D and trimming; V, J and clone size are from that table. The table records 240,000 or so clones, 88% of them present only once. Sequencing was carried out using peripheral blood. The V gene is TRBV27, the J gene TRBJ2-3, with TRBD2 matching 8 bases. This TCR was recovered from a woman in her thirties with acute or convalescent COVID-19. The CDR3 reads CASSYAGLAGQYF. The CDR3, as DNA: TGTGCCAGCAGTTACGCCGGGCTAGCGGGGCAGTATTTT.